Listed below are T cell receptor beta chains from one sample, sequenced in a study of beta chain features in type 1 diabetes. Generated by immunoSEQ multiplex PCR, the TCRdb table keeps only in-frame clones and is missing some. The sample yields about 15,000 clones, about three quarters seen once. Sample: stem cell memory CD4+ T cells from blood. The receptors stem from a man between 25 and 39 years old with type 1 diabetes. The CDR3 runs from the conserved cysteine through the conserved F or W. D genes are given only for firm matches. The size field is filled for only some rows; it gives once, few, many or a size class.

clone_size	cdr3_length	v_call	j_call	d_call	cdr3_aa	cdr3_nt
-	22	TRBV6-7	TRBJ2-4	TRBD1	CASSLGLSSRDRGYQGKNIQYF	TGTGCCAGCAGTCTGGGCCTTTCGAGCCGGGACAGGGGTTACCAAGGCAAAAACATTCAGTACTTC
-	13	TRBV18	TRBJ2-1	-	CASSGGQRNEQFF	TGTGCCAGCTCAGGAGGGCAGAGAAATGAGCAGTTCTTC
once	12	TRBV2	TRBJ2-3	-	CASRGDADTQYF	TGTGCCAGCAGGGGAGACGCAGATACGCAGTATTTT
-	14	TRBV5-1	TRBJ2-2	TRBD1	CASNRDRGTGELFF	TGCGCTTCGAATAGGGACAGGGGGACCGGGGAGCTGTTTTTT
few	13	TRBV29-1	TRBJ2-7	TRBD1	CSVNQGARDEQYF	TGCAGCGTCAACCAGGGGGCGCGGGACGAGCAGTACTTC
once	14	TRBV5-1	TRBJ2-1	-	CASSLRSGYNEQFF	TGCGCCAGCAGCTTGCGGTCCGGCTACAATGAGCAGTTCTTC
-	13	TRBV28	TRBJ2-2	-	CASDRLNTGELFF	TGTGCCAGTGACAGGTTGAACACCGGGGAGCTGTTTTTT
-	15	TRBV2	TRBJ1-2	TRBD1	CASRGPGQGIYGYTF	TGTGCCAGCAGGGGACCGGGACAGGGAATCTATGGCTACACCTTC
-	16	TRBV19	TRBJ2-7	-	CASSKTYPGGGLEQYF	TGTGCCAGTAGCAAGACCTACCCCGGCGGAGGACTCGAGCAGTACTTC
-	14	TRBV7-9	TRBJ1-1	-	CASGSRVAGTEAFF	TGTGCCAGCGGGTCCCGAGTCGCAGGCACTGAAGCTTTCTTT
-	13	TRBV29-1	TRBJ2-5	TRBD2	CSVEAGGVETQYF	TGCAGCGTTGAGGCGGGGGGGGTGGAGACCCAGTACTTC
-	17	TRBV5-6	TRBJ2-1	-	CASSLGLGGAAYNEQFF	TGTGCCAGCAGCTTGGGGCTAGGCGGGGCTGCCTACAATGAGCAGTTCTTC
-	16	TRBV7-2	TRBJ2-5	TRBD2	CASSLSLAGGGETQYF	TGTGCCAGCAGCTTATCCCTAGCGGGGGGGGGAGAGACCCAGTACTTC
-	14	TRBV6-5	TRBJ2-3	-	CASSPTHFTDTQYF	TGTGCCAGCAGCCCTACTCACTTCACAGATACGCAGTATTTT
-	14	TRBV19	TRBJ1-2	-	CASSERAANYGYTF	TGTGCCAGTAGTGAGCGAGCGGCTAACTATGGCTACACCTTC
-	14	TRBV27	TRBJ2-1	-	CASRRTVSYNEQFF	TGTGCCAGCAGGCGGACAGTTTCCTACAATGAGCAGTTCTTC
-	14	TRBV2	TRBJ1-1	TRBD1	CASSADRVKTEAFF	TGTGCCAGCAGTGCTGACAGGGTGAAAACTGAAGCTTTCTTT
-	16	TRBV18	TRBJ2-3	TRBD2	CASSPVRGGGTDTQYF	TGTGCCAGCTCACCGGTGCGGGGGGGAGGAACAGATACGCAGTATTTT
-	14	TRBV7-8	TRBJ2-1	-	CASSLDEGAGEQFF	TGTGCCAGCAGCTTAGATGAGGGAGCGGGTGAGCAGTTCTTC
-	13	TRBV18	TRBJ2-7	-	CASSPDNTYEQYF	TGTGCCAGCTCACCGGACAACACCTACGAGCAGTACTTC
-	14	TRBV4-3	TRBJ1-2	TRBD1	CASSSGTGNYGYTF	TGCGCCAGCAGCTCCGGGACAGGGAACTATGGCTACACCTTC
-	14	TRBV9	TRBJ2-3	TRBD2	CASSLSGSTDTQYF	TGTGCCAGCAGTCTTAGCGGGAGCACAGATACGCAGTATTTT
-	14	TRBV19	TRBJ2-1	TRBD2	CASRLAGGHNEQFF	TGTGCCAGTAGACTAGCGGGGGGTCACAATGAGCAGTTCTTC
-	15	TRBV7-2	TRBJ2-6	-	CASSSRGSGANVLTF	TGTGCCAGCAGCTCCCGCGGGTCCGGGGCCAACGTCCTGACTTTC
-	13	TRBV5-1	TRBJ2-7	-	CASAPGEVPEQYF	TGCGCCAGCGCCCCCGGGGAGGTGCCCGAGCAGTACTTC
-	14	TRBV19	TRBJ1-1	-	CASSPTGGVTEAFF	TGTGCCAGTAGTCCGACCGGAGGGGTCACTGAAGCTTTCTTT
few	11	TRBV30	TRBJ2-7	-	CAWSHFGEQYF	TGTGCCTGGAGTCATTTCGGCGAGCAGTACTTC
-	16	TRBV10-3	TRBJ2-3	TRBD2	CAISESRGLGADTQYF	TGTGCCATCAGTGAGTCGAGGGGACTAGGCGCAGATACGCAGTATTTT
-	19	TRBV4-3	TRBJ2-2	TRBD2	CASSPTKLLAAMNTGELFF	TGCGCCAGCAGCCCAACTAAACTCCTAGCGGCCATGAACACCGGGGAGCTGTTTTTT